This section outlines one T cell receptor beta chain sequence together with its context. Its antigen is still unknown. Qualities for individual bases were not recorded, and no much larger clone is one base off. This sample is part of a study of blood T cell repertoires in COVID-19 (dated by TCRdb to the early 2020s). Turning to the overall study: Samples covering the acute and convalescent phases of COVID-19 were provided by collaborators in the United States, Italy and Spain. The prospective study material was composed of cDNA or gDNA derived from T cells, B-cell-depleted T cells, or PBMCs. Subjects who had been exposed to COVID-19, were actively infected with it, or had recovered from it provided the deeply sampled blood TCRbeta repertoires that made up the dataset. The repertoires were released in a freely available public database intended as a resource for research on the immune response to SARS-CoV-2. Samples came from the ongoing ImmuneRACE study (first 160 participants) plus 1,254 subjects from 6 global collaborators. The sample metadata nearly always contained a de-identified subject ID, COVID-19 status, age in years and sex. Where available, HLA class I and class II types were obtained from metadata supplied by the sample provider rather than from assay-based typing.

Each collaborating institution followed its own protocols to collect whole blood in K2EDTA tubes. For TCRbeta analysis, collaborator samples were shipped as frozen whole blood, as isolated PBMCs, or as DNA extracted from either sample type. The CDR3 contains 15 residues, cysteine and phenylalanine counted. The CDR3 DNA has 45 bases and is translated from base 1. In the germline V gene (reference sequence), CDR1 corresponds to MNHEY and CDR2 to SMNVEV. The germline V end is reduced by 2 bases and the J end by 2 bases; junction bases left unmatched: 1. TCRbeta CDR3 regions were amplified from genomic DNA by means of the immunoSEQ Assay, a bias-controlled multiplex PCR. On the study's bioinformatics: Within the assay, amplification of reference gene primers was used to estimate how many nucleated cells each sample contained. Sequence reads were collapsed and filtered to measure the absolute abundance of every unique TCRbeta CDR3 rearrangement. For each sample, productive Simpson clonality was calculated as the square root of Simpson's diversity index over productive rearrangements. The table was pulled from immuneACCESS by TCRdb, which kept in-frame rearrangements only. Such tables lose some clones; where checked, under half of the loss comes from unresolved V genes, and the rest has no known cause. D and trimming were read from the DNA, whereas the V and J calls and clone size are those reported in that table. The table for this sample lists over 45,000 clones; 70% to 85% of them were counted only once. Approximately 15% of the sample goes to the ten largest clones.

The research as a whole found: The amount of clinical and demographic metadata varied by source and participant and was provided uncurated.

Sequencing was done on a sample of peripheral blood. The chain employs TRBV27 and TRBJ2-3; 10 bases in between match TRBD2. This clonotype originated in a man between 65 and 79 years old with active COVID-19. The DNA is TGTGCCAGCAGTTTAGGACTAGCGGTCACAGATACGCAGTATTTT. It translates to CASSLGLAVTDTQYF.